This T cell receptor (beta chain) was sequenced for a study of cytomegalovirus exposure and HLA in healthy donors. For the study at large: Counted in an early data release were about 85 million unique TCRs from HLA-typed donors.

Notes on this clone: Its antigen is unidentified.

Use of 60 Vbeta and 13 Jbeta primers characterized the PCR. Libraries were prepared by immunoSEQ multiplex PCR; TCRdb keeps only in-frame clonotypes and omits some of them. The sample has 55,000 to 75,000 clones; around 74% are singletons. Study results and limitations: Association of a missense DCLRE1C variant with TCR beta V- and J-gene trimming was reported in a later analysis.

Germline CDR1 reads SQVTM; CDR2 reads ANQGSEA. The CDR3 consists of 13 residues. The junction had 11 bases not matched to a gene; V was cut back by 6 bases and J by 7 bases. The source material was PBMCs. The sequence derives from a woman in her twenties or thirties in good health and CMV-seropositive. The rearrangement links TRBV29-1 to TRBJ1-2; 7 nucleotides agree with TRBD1. The CDR3 coding sequence is TGCAGCGTCGCCTCAACAGGGGAGAGTGGCTACACCTTC. This codes for CSVASTGESGYTF.